Included here is one TCR beta chain sequence, with context. A second PCR, run for roughly 7 to 12 cycles, used a sample-barcoded 5' primer plus a J-beta primer mix. TCRdb redid the calling of the 5' RACE reads with MiXCR, one entry per CDR3 protein. The sample contains 550,000 to 750,000 distinct CDR3 sequences, under 25% of which appear only once. The sample is drawn from a study of blood T cells in healthy people across ages. The sequenced material came from blood. The TCR comes from a man between 65 and 85 years old in good health.

The CDR3 loop reads CASSYTGGPTNEKLFF. CDR3 in DNA: TGCGCCAGCAGCTACACAGGGGGCCCAACTAATGAAAAACTGTTTTTT. This sequence joins TRBV5-1 and TRBJ1-4; 9 nucleotides agree with TRBD1. V trimming: 3 bases; J trimming: 0 bases; junction bases outside the gene matches: 3. Germline V lookup: CDR1 SGHRS, CDR2 YFSETQ. The CDR3 extends over 16 amino acids. The whole variable domain, remainder taken from reference TRBV5-1 and TRBJ1-4, is KAGVTQTPRYLIKTRGQQVTLSCSPISGHRSVSWYQQTPGQGLQFLFEYFSETQRNKGNFPGRFSGRQFSNSRSEMNVSTLELGDSALYLCASSYTGGPTNEKLFFGSGTQLSVL.